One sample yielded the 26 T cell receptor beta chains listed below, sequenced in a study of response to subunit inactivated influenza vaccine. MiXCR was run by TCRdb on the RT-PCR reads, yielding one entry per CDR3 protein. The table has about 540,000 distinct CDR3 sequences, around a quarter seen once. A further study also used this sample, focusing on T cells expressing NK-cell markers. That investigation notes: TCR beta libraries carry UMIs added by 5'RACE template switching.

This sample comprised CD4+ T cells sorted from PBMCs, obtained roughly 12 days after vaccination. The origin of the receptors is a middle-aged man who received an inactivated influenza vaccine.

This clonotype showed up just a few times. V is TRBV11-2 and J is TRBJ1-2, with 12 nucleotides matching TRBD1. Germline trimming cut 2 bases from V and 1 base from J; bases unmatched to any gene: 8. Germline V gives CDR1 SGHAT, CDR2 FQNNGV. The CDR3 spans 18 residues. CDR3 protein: CASSLRGDRGRGNYGYTF. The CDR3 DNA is TGTGCCAGCAGCTTAAGGGGGGACAGGGGGCGCGGTAACTATGGCTACACCTTC.

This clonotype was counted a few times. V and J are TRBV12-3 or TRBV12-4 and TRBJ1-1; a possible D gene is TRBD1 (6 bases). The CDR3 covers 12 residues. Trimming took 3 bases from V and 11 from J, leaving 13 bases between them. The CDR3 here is CASSLMGQGAFF. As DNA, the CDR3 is TGTGCCAGCAGTTTGATGGGACAAGGGGCTTTCTTT.

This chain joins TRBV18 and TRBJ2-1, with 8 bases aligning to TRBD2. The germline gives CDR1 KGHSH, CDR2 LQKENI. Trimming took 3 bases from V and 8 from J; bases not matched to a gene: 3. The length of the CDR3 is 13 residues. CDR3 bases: TGTGCCAGCTCACCGAATAGCGGGGATGAGCAGTTCTTC. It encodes CASSPNSGDEQFF.

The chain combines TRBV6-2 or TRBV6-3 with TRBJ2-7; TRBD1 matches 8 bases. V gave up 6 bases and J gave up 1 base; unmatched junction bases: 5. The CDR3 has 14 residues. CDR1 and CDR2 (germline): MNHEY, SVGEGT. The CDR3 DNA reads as TGTGCCAGCAGAGTAGGGACAGGTTCCTACGAGCAGTACTTC. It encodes CASRVGTGSYEQYF.

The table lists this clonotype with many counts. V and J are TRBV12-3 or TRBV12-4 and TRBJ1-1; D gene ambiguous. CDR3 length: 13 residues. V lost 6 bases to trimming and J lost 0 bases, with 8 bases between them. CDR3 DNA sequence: TGTGCCAGCAGCACAAATCTGAACACTGAAGCTTTCTTT. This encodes CASSTNLNTEAFF.

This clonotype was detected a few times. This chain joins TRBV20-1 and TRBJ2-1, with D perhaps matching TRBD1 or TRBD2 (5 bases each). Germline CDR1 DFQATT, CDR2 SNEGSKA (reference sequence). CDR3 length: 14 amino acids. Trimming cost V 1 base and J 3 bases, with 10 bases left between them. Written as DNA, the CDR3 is TGCAGTGCTAGAGGCGGGCAGGGCTACAATGAGCAGTTCTTC. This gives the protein CSARGGQGYNEQFF.

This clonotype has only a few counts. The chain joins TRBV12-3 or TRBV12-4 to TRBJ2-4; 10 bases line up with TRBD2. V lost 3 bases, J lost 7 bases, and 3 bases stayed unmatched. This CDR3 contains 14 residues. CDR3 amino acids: CASSFKAGGNIQYF. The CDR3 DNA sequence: TGTGCCAGCAGTTTTAAAGCGGGGGGGAACATTCAGTACTTC.

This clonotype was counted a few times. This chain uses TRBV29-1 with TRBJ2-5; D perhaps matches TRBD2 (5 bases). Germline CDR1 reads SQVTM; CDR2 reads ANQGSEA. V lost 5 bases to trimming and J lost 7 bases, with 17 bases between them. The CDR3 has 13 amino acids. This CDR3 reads CSVSEAGLGTQYF. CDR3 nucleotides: TGCAGCGTTAGCGAGGCGGGCCTGGGGACCCAGTACTTC. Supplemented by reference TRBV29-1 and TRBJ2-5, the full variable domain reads SAVISQKPSRDICQRGTSLTIQCQVDSQVTMMFWYRQQPGQSLTLIATANQGSEATYESGFVIDKFPISRPNLTFSTLTVSNMSPEDSSIYLCSVSEAGLGTQYFGPGTRLLVL.

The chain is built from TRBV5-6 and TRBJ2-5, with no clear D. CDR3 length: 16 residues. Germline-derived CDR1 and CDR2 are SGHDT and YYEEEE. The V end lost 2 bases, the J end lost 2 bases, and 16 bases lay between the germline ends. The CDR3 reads CASSLNRVLGQETQYF. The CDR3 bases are TGTGCCAGCAGCTTAAATCGGGTGTTGGGACAAGAGACCCAGTACTTC.

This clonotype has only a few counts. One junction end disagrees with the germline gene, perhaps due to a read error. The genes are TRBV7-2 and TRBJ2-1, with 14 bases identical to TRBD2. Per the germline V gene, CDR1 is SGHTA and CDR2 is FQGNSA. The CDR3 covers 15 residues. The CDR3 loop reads CASSLEGLAGVRAIF. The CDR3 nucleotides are TGTGCCAGCAGCTTAGAGGGACTAGCGGGAGTTCGGGCGATCTTC.

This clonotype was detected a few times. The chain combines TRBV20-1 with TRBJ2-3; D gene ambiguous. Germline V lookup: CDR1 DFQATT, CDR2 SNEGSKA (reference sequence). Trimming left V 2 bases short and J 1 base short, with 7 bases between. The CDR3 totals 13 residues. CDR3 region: CSARSHGTDTQYF. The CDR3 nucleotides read TGCAGTGCTAGATCCCACGGCACAGATACGCAGTATTTT.

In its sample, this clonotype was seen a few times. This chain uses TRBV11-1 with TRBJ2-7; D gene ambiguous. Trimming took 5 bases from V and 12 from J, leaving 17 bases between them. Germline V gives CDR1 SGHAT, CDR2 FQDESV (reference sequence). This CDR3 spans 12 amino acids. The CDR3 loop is CASSPQLRVLYF. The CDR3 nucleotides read TGTGCCAGCAGCCCACAACTACGAGTGTTGTACTTC.

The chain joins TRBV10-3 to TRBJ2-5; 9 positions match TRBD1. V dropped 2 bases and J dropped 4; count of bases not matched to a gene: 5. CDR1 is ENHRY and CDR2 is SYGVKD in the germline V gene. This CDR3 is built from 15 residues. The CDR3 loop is CAISERTGVGETQYF. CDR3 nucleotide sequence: TGTGCCATCAGTGAGAGGACAGGGGTGGGAGAGACCCAGTACTTC.

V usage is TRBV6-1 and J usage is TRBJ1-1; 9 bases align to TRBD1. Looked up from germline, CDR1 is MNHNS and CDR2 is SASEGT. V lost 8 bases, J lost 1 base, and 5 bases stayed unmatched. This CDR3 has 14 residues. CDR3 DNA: TGTGCCAGCGAACGGACAGGGGAGAACACTGAAGCTTTCTTT. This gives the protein CASERTGENTEAFF.

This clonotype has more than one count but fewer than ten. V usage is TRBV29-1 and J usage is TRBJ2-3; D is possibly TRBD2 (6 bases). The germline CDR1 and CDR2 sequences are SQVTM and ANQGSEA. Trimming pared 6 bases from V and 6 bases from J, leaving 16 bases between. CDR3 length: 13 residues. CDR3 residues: CSVTGTGGDTQYF. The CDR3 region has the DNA TGCAGCGTCACCGGTACTGGGGGGGATACGCAGTATTTT.

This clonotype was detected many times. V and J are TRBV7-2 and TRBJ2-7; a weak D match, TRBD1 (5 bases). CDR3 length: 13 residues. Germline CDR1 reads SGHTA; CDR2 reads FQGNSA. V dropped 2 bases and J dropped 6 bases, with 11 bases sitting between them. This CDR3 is CASSLPGKGEQYF. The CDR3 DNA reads TGTGCCAGCAGCTTACCAGGGAAGGGCGAGCAGTACTTC.

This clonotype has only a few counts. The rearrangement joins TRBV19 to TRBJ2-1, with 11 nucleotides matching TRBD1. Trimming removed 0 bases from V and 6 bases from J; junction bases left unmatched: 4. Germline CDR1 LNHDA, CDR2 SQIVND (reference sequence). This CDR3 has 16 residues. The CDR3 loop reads CASSIEGGTGGNEQFF. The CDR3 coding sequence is TGTGCCAGTAGTATAGAAGGGGGGACAGGGGGCAATGAGCAGTTCTTC.

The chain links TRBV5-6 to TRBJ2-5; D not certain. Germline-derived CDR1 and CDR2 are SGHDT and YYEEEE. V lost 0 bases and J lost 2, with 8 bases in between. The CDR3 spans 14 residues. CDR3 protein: CASSLGLEQETQYF. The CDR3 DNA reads TGTGCCAGCAGCTTGGGTCTGGAGCAAGAGACCCAGTACTTC.

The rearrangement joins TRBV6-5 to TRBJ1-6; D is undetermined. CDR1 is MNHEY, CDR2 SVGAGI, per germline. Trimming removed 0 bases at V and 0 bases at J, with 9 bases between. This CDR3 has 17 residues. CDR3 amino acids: CASSYSGRSSYNSPLHF. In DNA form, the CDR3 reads TGTGCCAGCAGTTACTCGGGGAGGAGCTCCTATAATTCACCCCTCCACTTT.

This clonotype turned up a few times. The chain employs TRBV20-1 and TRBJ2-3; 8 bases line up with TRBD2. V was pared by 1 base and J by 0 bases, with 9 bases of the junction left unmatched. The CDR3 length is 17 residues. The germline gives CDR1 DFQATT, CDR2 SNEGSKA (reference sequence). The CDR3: CSARGGGPVLSTDTQYF. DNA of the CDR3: TGCAGTGCTAGAGGCGGGGGGCCTGTTTTAAGCACAGATACGCAGTATTTT.

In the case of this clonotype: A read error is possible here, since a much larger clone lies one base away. This CDR3 reads CASSFRNQPQHF. The CDR3, as DNA: TGTGCCAGCAGCTTTAGAAATCAGCCCCAGCATTTT. The chain has TRBV7-2 and TRBJ1-5; D unclear. The CDR3 is 12 amino acids. The germline V and J ends were trimmed by 3 bases and 4 bases, with 4 bases remaining between them. Germline V gives CDR1 SGHTA, CDR2 FQGNSA.

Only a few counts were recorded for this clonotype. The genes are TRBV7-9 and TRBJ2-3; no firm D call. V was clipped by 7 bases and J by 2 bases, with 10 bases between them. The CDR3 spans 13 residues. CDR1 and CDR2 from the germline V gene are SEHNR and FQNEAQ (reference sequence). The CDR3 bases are TGTGCCAGCACCTTGGGAACCACAGATACGCAGTATTTT. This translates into CASTLGTTDTQYF.

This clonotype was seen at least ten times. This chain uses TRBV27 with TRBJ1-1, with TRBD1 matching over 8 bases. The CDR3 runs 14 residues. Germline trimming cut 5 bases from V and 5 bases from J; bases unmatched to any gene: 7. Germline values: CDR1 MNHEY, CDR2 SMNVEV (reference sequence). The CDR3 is CASSPSGGETEAFF. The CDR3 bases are TGTGCCAGCAGTCCGTCAGGGGGCGAGACTGAAGCTTTCTTT.

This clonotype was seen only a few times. CDR3 region: CASSQIRGRDEKLFF. The DNA of the CDR3 is TGTGCCAGCAGCCAGATAAGGGGACGGGATGAAAAACTGTTTTTT. J is TRBJ1-4 and V is TRBV12-3 or TRBV12-4, with D tentatively TRBD1 (5 bases). The V gene lost 6 bases and the J gene lost 6 bases, with 17 bases spanning the gap. The CDR3 covers 15 residues.

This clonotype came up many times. The CDR3 loop reads CSAPGGPSSYNSPLHF. The CDR3 region has the DNA TGCAGTGCTCCTGGGGGGCCGAGCTCCTATAATTCACCCCTCCACTTT. The chain links TRBV20-1 to TRBJ1-6; perhaps TRBD1 as D (6 bases). The germline CDR1 and CDR2 sequences are DFQATT and SNEGSKA (reference sequence). V dropped 5 bases and J dropped 0 bases, with 14 bases sitting between them. The CDR3 runs to 16 residues.

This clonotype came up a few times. The CDR3 nucleotides are TGTGCCAGCAGCCTTCGTTCAGGGGGCGGGAACACTGAAGCTTTCTTT. Its translation: CASSLRSGGGNTEAFF. The genes are TRBV7-9 and TRBJ1-1; 8 bases agree with TRBD1. In germline, CDR1 is SEHNR, CDR2 FQNEAQ (reference sequence). The CDR3 consists of 16 residues. V shed 5 bases, J shed 1 base, and the junction held 9 bases outside the gene matches.